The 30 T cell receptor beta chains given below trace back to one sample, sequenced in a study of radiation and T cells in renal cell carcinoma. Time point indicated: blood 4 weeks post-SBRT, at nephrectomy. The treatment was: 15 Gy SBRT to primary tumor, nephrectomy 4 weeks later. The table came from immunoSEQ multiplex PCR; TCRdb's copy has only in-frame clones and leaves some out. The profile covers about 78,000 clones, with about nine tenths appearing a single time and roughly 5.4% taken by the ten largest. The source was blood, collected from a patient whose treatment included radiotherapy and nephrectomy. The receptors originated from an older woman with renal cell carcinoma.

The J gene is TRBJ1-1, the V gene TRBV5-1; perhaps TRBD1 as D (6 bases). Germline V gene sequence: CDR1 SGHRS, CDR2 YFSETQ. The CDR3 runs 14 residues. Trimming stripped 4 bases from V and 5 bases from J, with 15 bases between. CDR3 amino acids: CASSVGGQSTEAFF. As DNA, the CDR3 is TGCGCCAGCAGCGTTGGAGGACAGTCGACTGAAGCTTTCTTT.

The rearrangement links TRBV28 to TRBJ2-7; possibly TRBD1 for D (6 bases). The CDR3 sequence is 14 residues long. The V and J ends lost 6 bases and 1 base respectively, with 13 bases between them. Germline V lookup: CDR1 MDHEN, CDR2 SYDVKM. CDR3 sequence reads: CASRAQGSSYEQYF. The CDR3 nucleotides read TGTGCCAGCAGAGCCCAGGGGTCTTCCTACGAGCAGTACTTC.

DNA of the CDR3: TGTGCCACTAAGGGGGAGCGCAATCAGCCCCAGCATTTT. It specifies CATKGERNQPQHF. The rearrangement links TRBV18 to TRBJ1-5; maybe TRBD1 (6 bases). CDR1 KGHSH and CDR2 LQKENI come from the germline V gene. CDR3 size: 13 residues. Trimming shortened V by 10 bases and J by 2 bases, and 12 bases separated the two germline ends.

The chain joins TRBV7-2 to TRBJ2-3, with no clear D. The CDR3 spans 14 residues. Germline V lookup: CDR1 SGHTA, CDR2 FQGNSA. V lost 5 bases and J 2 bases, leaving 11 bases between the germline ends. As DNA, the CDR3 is TGTGCCAGCAGCCCCGATCCCTCCACAGATACGCAGTATTTT. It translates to CASSPDPSTDTQYF.

DNA for the CDR3: TGTGCCAGCAGTCCGCAGAGGGACAGGCAAGGGGGCTACACCTTC. The encoded protein is CASSPQRDRQGGYTF. V is TRBV27 and J is TRBJ1-2; TRBD1 matches at 8 bases. Germline V CDR1 and CDR2: MNHEY, SMNVEV (reference sequence). J gave up 8 bases and V 5 bases, and 13 bases lay outside the gene matches. The CDR3 is 15 residues long.

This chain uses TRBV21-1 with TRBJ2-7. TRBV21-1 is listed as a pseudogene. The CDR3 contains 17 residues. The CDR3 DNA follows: TGTGCCAGCAGCAATGGCCCCATGAGGGGGGAAGCCTACGAGCAGTACTTC. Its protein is CASSNGPMRGEAYEQYF.

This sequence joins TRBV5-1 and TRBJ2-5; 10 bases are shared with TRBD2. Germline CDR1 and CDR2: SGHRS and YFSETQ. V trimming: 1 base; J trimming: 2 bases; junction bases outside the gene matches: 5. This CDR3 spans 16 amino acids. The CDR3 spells CASSLNGLAVQETQYF. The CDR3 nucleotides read TGCGCCAGCAGCTTGAATGGACTAGCGGTTCAAGAGACCCAGTACTTC.

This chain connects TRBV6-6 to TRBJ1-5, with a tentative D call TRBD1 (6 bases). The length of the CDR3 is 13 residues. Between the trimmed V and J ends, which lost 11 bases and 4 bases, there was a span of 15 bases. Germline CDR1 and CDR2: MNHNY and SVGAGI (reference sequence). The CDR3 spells CAATGRWNQPQHF. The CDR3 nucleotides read TGTGCCGCTACAGGGCGTTGGAATCAGCCCCAGCATTTT.

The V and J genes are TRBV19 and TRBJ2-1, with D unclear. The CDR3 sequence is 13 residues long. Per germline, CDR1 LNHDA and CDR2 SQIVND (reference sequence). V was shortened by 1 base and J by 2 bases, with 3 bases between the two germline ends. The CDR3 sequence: CASSIGPYNEQFF. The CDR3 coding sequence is TGTGCCAGTAGTATAGGGCCCTACAATGAGCAGTTCTTC.

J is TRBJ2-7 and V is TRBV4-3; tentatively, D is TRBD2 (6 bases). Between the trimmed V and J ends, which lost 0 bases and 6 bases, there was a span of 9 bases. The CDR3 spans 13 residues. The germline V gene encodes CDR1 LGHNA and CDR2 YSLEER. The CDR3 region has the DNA TGCGCCAGCAGCCAAGATGGGAGGACCGAGCAGTACTTC. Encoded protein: CASSQDGRTEQYF.

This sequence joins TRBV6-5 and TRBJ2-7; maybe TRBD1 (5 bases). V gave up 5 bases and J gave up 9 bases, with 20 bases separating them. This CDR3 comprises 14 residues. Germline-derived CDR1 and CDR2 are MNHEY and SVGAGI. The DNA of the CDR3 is TGTGCCAGCAGTCCAGTAGTCGGACAAAGGGCGCAGTACTTC. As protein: CASSPVVGQRAQYF.

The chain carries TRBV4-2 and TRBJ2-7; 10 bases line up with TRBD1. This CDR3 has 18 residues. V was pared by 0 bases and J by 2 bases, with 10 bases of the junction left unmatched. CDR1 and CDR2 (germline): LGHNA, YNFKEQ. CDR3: CASSQDPPTGQGPYEQYF. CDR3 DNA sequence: TGTGCCAGCAGCCAAGACCCCCCAACGGGACAGGGGCCCTACGAGCAGTACTTC.

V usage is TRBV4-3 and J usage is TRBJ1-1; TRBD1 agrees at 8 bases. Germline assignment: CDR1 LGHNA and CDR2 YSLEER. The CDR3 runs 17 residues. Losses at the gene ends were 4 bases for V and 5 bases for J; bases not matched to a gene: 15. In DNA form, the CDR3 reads TGCGCCAGCAGCCCAACATGGGGGCAGGGGGCGGGTACTGAAGCTTTCTTT. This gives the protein CASSPTWGQGAGTEAFF.

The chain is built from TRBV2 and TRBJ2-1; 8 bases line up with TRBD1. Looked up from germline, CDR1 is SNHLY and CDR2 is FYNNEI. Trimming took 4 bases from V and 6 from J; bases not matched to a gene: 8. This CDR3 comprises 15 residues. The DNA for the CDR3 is TGTGCCAGCAGTGGGTTAATGGGGACAGGCAATGAGCAGTTCTTC. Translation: CASSGLMGTGNEQFF.

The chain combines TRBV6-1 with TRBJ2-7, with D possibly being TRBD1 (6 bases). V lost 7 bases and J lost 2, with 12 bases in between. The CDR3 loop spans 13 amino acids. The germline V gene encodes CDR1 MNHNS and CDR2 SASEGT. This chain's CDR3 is CASIHRATYEQYF. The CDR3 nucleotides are TGTGCCAGCATCCACAGGGCTACCTACGAGCAGTACTTC.

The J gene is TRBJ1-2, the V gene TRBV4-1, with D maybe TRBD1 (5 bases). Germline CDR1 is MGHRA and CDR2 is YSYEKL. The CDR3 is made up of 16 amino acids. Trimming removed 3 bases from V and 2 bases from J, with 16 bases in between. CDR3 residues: CASSQTMIGGNYGYTF. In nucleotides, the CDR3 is TGCGCCAGCAGCCAGACTATGATCGGGGGAAACTATGGCTACACCTTC.

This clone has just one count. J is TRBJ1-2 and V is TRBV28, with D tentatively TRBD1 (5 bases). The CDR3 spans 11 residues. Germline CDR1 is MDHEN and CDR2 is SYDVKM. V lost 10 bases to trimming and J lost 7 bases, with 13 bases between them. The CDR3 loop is CATTVDIGYTF. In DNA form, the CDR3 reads TGTGCCACCACAGTGGACATTGGCTACACCTTC.

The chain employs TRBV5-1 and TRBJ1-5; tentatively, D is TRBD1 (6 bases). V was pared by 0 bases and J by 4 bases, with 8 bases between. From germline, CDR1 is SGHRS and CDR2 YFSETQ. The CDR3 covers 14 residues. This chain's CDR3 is CASSLDRENQPQHF. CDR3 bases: TGCGCCAGCAGCTTGGACAGGGAGAATCAGCCCCAGCATTTT. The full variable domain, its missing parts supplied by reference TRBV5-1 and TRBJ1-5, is KAGVTQTPRYLIKTRGQQVTLSCSPISGHRSVSWYQQTPGQGLQFLFEYFSETQRNKGNFPGRFSGRQFSNSRSEMNVSTLELGDSALYLCASSLDRENQPQHFGDGTRLSIL.

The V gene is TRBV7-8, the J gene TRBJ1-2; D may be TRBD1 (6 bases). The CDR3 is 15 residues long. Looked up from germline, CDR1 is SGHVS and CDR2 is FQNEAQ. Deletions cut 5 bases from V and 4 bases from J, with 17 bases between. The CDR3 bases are TGTGCCAGCAGCGTCACCGACAGGCAAGGCTATGGCTACACCTTC. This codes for CASSVTDRQGYGYTF.

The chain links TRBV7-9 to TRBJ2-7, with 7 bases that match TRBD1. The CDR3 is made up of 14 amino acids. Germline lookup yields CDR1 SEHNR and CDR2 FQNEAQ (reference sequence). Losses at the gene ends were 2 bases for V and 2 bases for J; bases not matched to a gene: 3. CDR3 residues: CASSLTGVTYEQYF. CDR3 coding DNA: TGTGCCAGCAGCTTAACAGGGGTCACCTACGAGCAGTACTTC.

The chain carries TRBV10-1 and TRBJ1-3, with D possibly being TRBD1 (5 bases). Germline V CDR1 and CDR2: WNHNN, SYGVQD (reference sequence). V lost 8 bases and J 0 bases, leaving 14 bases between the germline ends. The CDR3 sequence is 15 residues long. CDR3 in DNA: TGCGCCAGCCGGAGCAAGAGGGGCTCTGGAAACACCATATATTTT. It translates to CASRSKRGSGNTIYF.

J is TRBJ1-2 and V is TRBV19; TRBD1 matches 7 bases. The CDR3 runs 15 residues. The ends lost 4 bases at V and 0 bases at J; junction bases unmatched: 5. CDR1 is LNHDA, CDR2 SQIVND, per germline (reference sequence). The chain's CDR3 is CASSTTGRSNYGYTF. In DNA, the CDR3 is TGTGCCAGTAGTACGACAGGGCGATCTAACTATGGCTACACCTTC.

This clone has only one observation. CDR3 sequence reads: CASSPSGPGNYGYTF. CDR3 in DNA: TGTGCCAGCAGTCCCTCGGGTCCAGGGAACTATGGCTACACCTTC. The chain joins TRBV28 to TRBJ1-2; tentatively, D is TRBD1 (5 bases). Germline lookup yields CDR1 MDHEN and CDR2 SYDVKM. This CDR3 spans 15 amino acids. V was clipped by 5 bases and J by 2 bases, with 15 bases between them.

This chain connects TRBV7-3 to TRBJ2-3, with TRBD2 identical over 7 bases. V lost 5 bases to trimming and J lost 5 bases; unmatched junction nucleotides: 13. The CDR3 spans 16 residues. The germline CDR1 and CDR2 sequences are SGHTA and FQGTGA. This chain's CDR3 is CASSLSSGAGEDTQYF. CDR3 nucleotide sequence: TGTGCCAGCAGCCTGTCAAGCGGGGCCGGGGAAGATACGCAGTATTTT. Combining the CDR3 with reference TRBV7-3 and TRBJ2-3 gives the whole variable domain GAGVSQTPSNKVTEKGKYVELRCDPISGHTALYWYRQSLGQGPEFLIYFQGTGAADDSGLPNDRFFAVRPEGSVSTLKIQRTERGDSAVYLCASSLSSGAGEDTQYFGPGTRLTVL.

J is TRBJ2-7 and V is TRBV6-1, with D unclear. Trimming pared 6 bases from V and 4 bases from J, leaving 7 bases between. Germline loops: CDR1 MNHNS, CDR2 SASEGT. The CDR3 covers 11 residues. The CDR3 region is CASSHLYEQYF. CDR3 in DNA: TGTGCCAGCAGCCATTTATACGAGCAGTACTTC.

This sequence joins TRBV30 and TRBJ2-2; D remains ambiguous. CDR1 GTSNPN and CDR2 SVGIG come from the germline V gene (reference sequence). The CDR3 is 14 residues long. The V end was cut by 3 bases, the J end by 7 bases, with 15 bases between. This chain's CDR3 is CAWSIGSNGGELFF. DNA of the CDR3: TGTGCCTGGAGCATAGGGTCGAACGGCGGGGAGCTGTTTTTT.

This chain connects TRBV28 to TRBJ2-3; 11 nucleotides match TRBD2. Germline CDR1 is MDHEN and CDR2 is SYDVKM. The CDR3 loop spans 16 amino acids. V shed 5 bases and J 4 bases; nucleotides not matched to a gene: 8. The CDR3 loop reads CASSTRLAGPADTQYF. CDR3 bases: TGTGCCAGCAGTACCCGACTAGCGGGGCCGGCAGATACGCAGTATTTT.

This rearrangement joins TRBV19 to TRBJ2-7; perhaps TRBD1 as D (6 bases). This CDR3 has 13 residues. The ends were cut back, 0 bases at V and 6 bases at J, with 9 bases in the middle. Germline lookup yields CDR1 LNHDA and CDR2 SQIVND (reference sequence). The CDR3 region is CASSIETGFEQYF. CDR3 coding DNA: TGTGCCAGTAGTATAGAAACAGGGTTCGAGCAGTACTTC.

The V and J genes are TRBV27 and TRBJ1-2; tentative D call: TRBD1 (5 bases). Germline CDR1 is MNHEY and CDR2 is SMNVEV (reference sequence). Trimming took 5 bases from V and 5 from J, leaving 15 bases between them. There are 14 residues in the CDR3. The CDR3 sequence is CASSPPGLPYGYTF. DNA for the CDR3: TGTGCCAGCAGTCCGCCAGGGTTACCGTATGGCTACACCTTC.

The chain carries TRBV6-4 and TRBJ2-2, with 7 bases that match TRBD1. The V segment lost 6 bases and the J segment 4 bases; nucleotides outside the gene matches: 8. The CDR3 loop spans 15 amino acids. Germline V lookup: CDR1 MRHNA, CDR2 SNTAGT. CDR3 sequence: CASSPRGPATGELFF. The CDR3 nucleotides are TGTGCCAGCAGCCCGAGGGGGCCGGCCACCGGGGAGCTGTTTTTT.